The sequence of this T cell receptor beta chain was determined in a study of shared clonotypes between healthy human individuals. Replicate sorted-subset PCRs were loaded with about 0.2 ug DNA, 30,000 to 35,000 T cell genomes. Method: immunoSEQ multiplex PCR; TCRdb's copy keeps in-frame clones and lacks some. The sample has a few million clones, over 85% seen once. This CDR3 comprises 15 residues. Per germline, CDR1 MNHEY and CDR2 SVGAGI. The V end lost 0 bases, the J end lost 7 bases, and 16 bases lay between the germline ends. Study-wide results and caveats: Exclusively blood specimens were collected; tissue repertoires likely differ. Since donors were few, the genetic and exposure-history diversity represented was limited.

About this clone itself: Its antigen is unknown.

The V and J genes are TRBV6-5 and TRBJ2-7, with TRBD2 as a possible D gene (7 bases). The sequence derives from a young man in good health. Some clones in this sample may be carry-over from other donors' samples. Material: naive CD4+ T cells from PBMCs. Subset here: CD45RA+ positively selected. CDR3 loop: CASSYSSGTPFEQYF. The CDR3 DNA reads as TGTGCCAGCAGTTACTCGAGCGGGACACCCTTTGAGCAGTACTTC.